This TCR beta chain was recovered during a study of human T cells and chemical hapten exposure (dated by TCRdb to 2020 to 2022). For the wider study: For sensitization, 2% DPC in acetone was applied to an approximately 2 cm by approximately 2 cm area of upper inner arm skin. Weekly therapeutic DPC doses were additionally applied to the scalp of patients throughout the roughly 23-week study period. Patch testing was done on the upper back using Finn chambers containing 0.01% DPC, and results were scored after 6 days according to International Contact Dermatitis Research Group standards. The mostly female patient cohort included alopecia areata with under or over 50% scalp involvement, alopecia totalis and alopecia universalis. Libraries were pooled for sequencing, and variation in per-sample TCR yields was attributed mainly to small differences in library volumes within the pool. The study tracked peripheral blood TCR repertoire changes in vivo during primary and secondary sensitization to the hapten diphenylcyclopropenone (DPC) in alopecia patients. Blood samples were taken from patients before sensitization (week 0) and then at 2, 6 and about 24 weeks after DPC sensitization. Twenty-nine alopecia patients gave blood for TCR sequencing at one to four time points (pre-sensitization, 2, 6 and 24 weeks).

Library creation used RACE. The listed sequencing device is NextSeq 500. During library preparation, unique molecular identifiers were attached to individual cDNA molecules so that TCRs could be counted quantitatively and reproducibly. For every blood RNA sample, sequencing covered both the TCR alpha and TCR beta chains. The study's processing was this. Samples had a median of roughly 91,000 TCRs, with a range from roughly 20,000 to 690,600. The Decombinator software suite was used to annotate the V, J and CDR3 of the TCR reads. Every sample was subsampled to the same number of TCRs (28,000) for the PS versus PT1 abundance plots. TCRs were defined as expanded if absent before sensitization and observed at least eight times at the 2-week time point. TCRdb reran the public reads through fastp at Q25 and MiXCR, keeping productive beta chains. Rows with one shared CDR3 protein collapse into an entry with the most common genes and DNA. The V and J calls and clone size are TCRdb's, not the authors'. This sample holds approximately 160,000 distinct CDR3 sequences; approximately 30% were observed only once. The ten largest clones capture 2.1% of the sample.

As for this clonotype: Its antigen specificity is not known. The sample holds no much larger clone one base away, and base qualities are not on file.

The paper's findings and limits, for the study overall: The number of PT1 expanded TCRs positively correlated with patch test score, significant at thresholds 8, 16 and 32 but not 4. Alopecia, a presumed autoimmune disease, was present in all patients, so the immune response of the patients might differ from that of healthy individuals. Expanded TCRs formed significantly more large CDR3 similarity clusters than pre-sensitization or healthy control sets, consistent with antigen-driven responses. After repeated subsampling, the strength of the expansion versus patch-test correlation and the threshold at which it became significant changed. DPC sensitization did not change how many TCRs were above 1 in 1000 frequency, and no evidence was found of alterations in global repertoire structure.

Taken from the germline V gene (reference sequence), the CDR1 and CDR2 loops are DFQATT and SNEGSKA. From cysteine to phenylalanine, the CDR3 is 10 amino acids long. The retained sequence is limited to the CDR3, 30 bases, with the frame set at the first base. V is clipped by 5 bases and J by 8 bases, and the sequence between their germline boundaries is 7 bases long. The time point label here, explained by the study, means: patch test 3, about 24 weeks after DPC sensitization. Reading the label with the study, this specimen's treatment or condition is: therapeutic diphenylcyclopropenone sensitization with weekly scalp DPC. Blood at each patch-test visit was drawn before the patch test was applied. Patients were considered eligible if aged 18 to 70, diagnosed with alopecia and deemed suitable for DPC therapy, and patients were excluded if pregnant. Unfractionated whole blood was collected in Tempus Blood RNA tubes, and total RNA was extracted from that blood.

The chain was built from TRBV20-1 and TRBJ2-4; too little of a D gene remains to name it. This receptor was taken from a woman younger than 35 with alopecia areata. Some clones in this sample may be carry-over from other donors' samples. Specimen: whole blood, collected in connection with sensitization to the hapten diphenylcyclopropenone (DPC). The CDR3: CSAPQDIQYF. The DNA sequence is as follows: TGCAGTGCTCCCCAGGACATTCAGTACTTC.